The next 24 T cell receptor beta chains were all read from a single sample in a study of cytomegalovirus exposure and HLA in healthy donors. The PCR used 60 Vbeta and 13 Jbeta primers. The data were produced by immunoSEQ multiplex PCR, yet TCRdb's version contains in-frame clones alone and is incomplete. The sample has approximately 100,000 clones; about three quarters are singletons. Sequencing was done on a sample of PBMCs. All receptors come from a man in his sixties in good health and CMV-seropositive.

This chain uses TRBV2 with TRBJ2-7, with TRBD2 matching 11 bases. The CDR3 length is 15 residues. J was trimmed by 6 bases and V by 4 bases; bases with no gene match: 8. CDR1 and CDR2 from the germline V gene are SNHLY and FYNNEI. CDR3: CASSGISGGAGEQYF. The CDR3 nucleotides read TGTGCCAGCAGTGGAATTAGCGGGGGGGCCGGCGAGCAGTACTTC.

The CDR3 reads CASHQTGAGYEQYF. The CDR3 coding sequence is TGTGCCAGCCATCAGACAGGAGCTGGTTACGAGCAGTACTTC. V is TRBV28 and J is TRBJ2-7, with a tentative D call TRBD1 (6 bases). Trimming took 8 bases from V and 4 from J, leaving 18 bases between them. Per germline, CDR1 MDHEN and CDR2 SYDVKM. The CDR3 totals 14 residues. Full variable domain (remainder filled in from reference TRBV28 and TRBJ2-7): DVKVTQSSRYLVKRTGEKVFLECVQDMDHENMFWYRQDPGLGLRLIYFSYDVKMKEKGDIPEGYSVSREKKERFSLILESASTNQTSMYLCASHQTGAGYEQYFGPGTRLTVT.

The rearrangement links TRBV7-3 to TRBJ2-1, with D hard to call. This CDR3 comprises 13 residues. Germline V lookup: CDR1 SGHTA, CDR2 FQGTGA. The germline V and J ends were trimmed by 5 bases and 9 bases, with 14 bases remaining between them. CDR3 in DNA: TGTGCCAGCAGCGAGTCTAGGTACGGTGAGCAGTTCTTC. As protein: CASSESRYGEQFF.

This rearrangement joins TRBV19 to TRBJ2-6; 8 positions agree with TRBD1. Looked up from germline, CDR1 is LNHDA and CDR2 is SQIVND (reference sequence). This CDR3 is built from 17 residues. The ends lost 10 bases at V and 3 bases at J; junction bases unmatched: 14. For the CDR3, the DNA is TGTGCCACCCACGACAGACCAGGGGGCTATGGGGCCAACGTCCTGACTTTC. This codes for CATHDRPGGYGANVLTF.

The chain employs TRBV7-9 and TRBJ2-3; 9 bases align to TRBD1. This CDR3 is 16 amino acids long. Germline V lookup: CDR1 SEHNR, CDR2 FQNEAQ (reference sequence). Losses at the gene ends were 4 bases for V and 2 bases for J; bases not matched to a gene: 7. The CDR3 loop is CASSSQGATTTDTQYF. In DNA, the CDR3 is TGTGCCAGCAGCTCACAGGGGGCCACGACCACAGATACGCAGTATTTT.

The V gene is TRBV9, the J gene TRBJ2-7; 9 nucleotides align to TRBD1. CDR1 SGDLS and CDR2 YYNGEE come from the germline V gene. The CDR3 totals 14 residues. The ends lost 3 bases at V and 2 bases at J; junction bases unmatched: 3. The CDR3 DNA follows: TGTGCCAGCAGCGCCGGGACAGGGACCTACGAGCAGTACTTC. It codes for CASSAGTGTYEQYF.

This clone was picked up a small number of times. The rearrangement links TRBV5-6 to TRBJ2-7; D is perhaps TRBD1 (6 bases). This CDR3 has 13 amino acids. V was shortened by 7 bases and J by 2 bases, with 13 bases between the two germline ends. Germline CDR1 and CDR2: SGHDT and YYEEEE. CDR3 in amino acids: CASAERGTYEQYF. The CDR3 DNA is TGTGCCAGCGCTGAAAGGGGGACCTACGAGCAGTACTTC.

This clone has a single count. CDR3 protein: CVGQANSPLHF. The CDR3 nucleotides are TGTGTCGGACAGGCGAATTCACCCCTCCACTTT. The V call is TRBV6-1, the J call TRBJ1-6, with 7 bases aligning to TRBD1. The germline CDR1 and CDR2 sequences are MNHNS and SASEGT. This CDR3 has 11 amino acids.

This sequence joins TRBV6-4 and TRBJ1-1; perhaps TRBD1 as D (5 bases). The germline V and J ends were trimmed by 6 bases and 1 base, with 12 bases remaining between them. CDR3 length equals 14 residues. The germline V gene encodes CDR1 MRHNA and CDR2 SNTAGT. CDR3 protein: CASRVSRGNTEAFF. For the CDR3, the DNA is TGTGCCAGCAGGGTCAGTAGGGGGAACACTGAAGCTTTCTTT.

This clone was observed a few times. The CDR3 spells CASSQEGGHNEKLFF. The CDR3 DNA reads TGTGCCAGCAGCCAAGAAGGCGGACATAATGAAAAACTGTTTTTT. The chain employs TRBV4-2 and TRBJ1-4, with D maybe TRBD1 (5 bases). The CDR3 contains 15 residues. V was pared by 0 bases and J by 4 bases, with 9 bases between. Germline V lookup: CDR1 LGHNA, CDR2 YNFKEQ.

CDR3 bases: TGCAGCGTCGGGGAGGGGGGGGCCCTCGGAGCGCAGTATTTT. Translating it yields CSVGEGGALGAQYF. The V and J genes are TRBV29-1 and TRBJ2-3, with D maybe TRBD2 (7 bases). The CDR3 totals 14 residues. The V gene lost 6 bases and the J gene lost 10 bases, with 23 bases spanning the gap. The germline V gene has CDR1 SQVTM and CDR2 ANQGSEA.

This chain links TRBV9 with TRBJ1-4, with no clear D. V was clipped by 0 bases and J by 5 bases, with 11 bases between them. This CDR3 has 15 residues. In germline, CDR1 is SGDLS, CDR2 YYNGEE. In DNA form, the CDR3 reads TGTGCCAGCAGCGTAGGGTCAGGTTTAAATGAAAAACTGTTTTTT. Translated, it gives CASSVGSGLNEKLFF.

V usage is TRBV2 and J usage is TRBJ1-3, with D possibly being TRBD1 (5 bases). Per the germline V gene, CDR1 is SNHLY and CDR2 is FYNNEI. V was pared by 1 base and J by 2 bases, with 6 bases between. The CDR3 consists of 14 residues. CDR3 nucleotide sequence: TGTGCCAGCAGTGAAGGCAGGGCTGGAAACACCATATATTTT. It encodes CASSEGRAGNTIYF.

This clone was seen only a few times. CDR3 coding DNA: TGTGCCAGCAGCGTGGACAGAGAATACGAGCAGTACTTC. It yields the protein CASSVDREYEQYF. V usage is TRBV7-3 and J usage is TRBJ2-7; weak D call: TRBD1 (6 bases). The CDR3 covers 13 residues. Germline V gene data show CDR1 as SGHTA and CDR2 as FQGTGA. Deletions cut 5 bases from V and 4 bases from J, with 12 bases between.

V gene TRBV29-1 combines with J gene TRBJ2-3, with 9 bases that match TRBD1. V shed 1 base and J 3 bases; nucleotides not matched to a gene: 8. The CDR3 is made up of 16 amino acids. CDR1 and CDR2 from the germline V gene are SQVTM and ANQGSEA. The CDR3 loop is CSVEGGTGGGTDTQYF. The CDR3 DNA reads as TGCAGCGTTGAAGGGGGAACAGGGGGCGGAACAGATACGCAGTATTTT.

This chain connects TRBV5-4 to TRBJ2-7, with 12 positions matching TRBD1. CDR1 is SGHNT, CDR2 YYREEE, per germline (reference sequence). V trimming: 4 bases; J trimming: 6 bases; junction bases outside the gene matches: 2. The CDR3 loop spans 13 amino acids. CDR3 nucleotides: TGTGCCAGCAGCGCGGGACAGGGGGCCGAGCAGTACTTC. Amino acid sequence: CASSAGQGAEQYF.

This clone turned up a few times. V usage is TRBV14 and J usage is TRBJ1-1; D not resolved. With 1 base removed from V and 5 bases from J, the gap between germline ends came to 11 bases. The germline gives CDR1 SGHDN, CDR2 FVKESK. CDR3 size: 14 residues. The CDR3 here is CASSQVQSVTEAFF. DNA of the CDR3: TGTGCCAGCAGCCAAGTACAGAGTGTAACTGAAGCTTTCTTT.

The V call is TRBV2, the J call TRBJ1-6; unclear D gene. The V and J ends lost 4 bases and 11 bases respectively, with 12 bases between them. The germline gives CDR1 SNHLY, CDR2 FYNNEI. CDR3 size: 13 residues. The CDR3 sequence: CASSGTKNPPLHF. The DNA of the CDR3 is TGTGCCAGCAGTGGTACAAAGAATCCACCCCTCCACTTT.

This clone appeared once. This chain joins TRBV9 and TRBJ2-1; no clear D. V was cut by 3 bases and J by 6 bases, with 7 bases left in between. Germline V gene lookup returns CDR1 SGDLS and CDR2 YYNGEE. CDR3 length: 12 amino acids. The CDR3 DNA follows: TGTGCCAGCAGCGGCCCAGGCAATGAGCAGTTCTTC. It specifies CASSGPGNEQFF.

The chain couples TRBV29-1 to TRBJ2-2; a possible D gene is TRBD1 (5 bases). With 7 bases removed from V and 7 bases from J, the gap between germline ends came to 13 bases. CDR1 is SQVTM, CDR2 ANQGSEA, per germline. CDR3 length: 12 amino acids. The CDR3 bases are TGCAGCGCTGGCAGGGTTGGCGGGGAGCTGTTTTTT. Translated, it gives CSAGRVGGELFF.

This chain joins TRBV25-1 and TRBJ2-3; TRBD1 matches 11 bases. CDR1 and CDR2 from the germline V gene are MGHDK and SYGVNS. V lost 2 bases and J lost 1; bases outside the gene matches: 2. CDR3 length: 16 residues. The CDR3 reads CASSERTGGRTDTQYF. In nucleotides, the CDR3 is TGTGCCAGCAGTGAAAGGACAGGGGGCCGCACAGATACGCAGTATTTT.

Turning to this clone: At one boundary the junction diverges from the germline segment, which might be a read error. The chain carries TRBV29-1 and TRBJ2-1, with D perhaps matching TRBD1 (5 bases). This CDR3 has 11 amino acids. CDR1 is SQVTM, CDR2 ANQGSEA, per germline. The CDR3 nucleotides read TGCAGCGTTGAAGGCCAGGGCATTTCGCTCTTC. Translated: CSVEGQGISLF.

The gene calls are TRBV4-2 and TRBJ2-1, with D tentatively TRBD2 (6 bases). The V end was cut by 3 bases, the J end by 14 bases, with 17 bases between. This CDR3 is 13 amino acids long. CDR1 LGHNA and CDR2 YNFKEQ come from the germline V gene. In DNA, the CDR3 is TGTGCCAGCAGCCACGCCCCGGCGGGGCTAGAGTTCTTC. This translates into CASSHAPAGLEFF.

CDR3 DNA: TGTGCCAGCAGCTCCGGACTAGCGTCCGGGGAGCTGTTTTTT. Residues: CASSSGLASGELFF. This chain links TRBV7-8 with TRBJ2-2; 9 nucleotides align to TRBD2. This CDR3 comprises 14 residues. Germline lookup yields CDR1 SGHVS and CDR2 FQNEAQ. The trim removed 4 bases at V and 6 bases at J, leaving 3 bases unmatched.